The 14 T cell receptor beta chains below were found in one sample sequenced in a study of PD-L1 blockade in urothelial cancer. The repertoire was sequenced with immunoSEQ multiplex PCR; TCRdb's copy has only in-frame clones and lacks some. The repertoire consists of 60,000 to 75,000 clones, with around 84% occurring once and the leading ten covering roughly 8.3%. Time point of the sample: pretreatment peripheral blood. The specimen comprised PBMCs, sampled around atezolizumab (anti-PD-L1) treatment. These TCRs come from a woman in her sixties or seventies with urothelial cancer.

This clone was counted many times. The CDR3 DNA follows: TGTGCCAGCAGCCCCGGGACACAGACCGGGGAGCTGTTTTTT. This sequence encodes CASSPGTQTGELFF. The chain links TRBV6-5 to TRBJ2-2, with TRBD1 as a possible D gene (6 bases). Trimming cost V 6 bases and J 5 bases, with 13 bases left between them. From germline, CDR1 is MNHEY and CDR2 SVGAGI. The CDR3 is made up of 14 amino acids.

This clone was counted between two and nine times. The chain couples TRBV6-5 to TRBJ1-1; 10 bases are shared with TRBD1. V shed 4 bases and J 4 bases; nucleotides not matched to a gene: 6. CDR1 and CDR2 from the germline V gene are MNHEY and SVGAGI. The CDR3 extends over 15 amino acids. The chain's CDR3 is CASSSRQGAGTEAFF. The DNA for the CDR3 is TGTGCCAGCAGTTCACGACAGGGGGCAGGCACTGAAGCTTTCTTT.

The CDR3 loop is CASSVLSDEKLFF. CDR3 in DNA: TGCGCCAGCAGTGTCCTCTCAGATGAAAAACTGTTTTTT. The gene calls are TRBV10-2 and TRBJ1-4; D remains ambiguous. Germline assignment: CDR1 WSHSY and CDR2 SAAADI. This CDR3 contains 13 residues. V lost 4 bases to trimming and J lost 6 bases, with 9 bases between them.

J is TRBJ2-3 and V is TRBV30; the D is unclear. Trimming pared 0 bases from V and 2 bases from J, leaving 12 bases between. CDR1 GTSNPN and CDR2 SVGIG come from the germline V gene (reference sequence). The CDR3 totals 15 residues. CDR3 nucleotides: TGTGCCTGGAGTGTCCCCGCGGATTTCACAGATACGCAGTATTTT. Translated, it gives CAWSVPADFTDTQYF.

This rearrangement joins TRBV21-1 to TRBJ2-3; the table names TRBD2, a call not compared with the DNA. TRBV21-1 represents a pseudogene. This CDR3 spans 13 amino acids. The chain's CDR3 is CASPGGPTDTQYF. DNA for the CDR3: TGTGCCAGCCCGGGAGGGCCAACAGATACGCAGTATTTT.

J is TRBJ2-2 and V is TRBV4-2, with 13 bases identical to TRBD2. The V segment lost 4 bases and the J segment 7 bases; nucleotides outside the gene matches: 6. Germline lookup yields CDR1 LGHNA and CDR2 YNFKEQ. This CDR3 is 16 amino acids long. This chain's CDR3 is CASSPLAGGPVGELFF. CDR3 sequence (DNA): TGTGCCAGCAGCCCACTAGCGGGAGGGCCTGTCGGGGAGCTGTTTTTT.

This clone was observed once. The CDR3 reads CASSLGGTGVRETQYF. CDR3 DNA sequence: TGCGCCAGCAGCTTGGGGGGGACAGGGGTGCGAGAGACCCAGTACTTC. The chain recombines TRBV5-1 with TRBJ2-5, with TRBD1 matching 10 bases. The V segment lost 0 bases and the J segment 4 bases; nucleotides outside the gene matches: 6. In germline, CDR1 is SGHRS, CDR2 YFSETQ. CDR3 length: 16 amino acids.

The genes are TRBV29-1 and TRBJ2-3; perhaps TRBD1 as D (6 bases). The germline V gene encodes CDR1 SQVTM and CDR2 ANQGSEA. The CDR3 is 16 residues long. Trimming left V 6 bases short and J 0 bases short, with 19 bases between. Here the CDR3 reads CSVPYRDTSSTDTQYF. CDR3 nucleotides: TGCAGCGTCCCCTACCGGGACACTTCTAGCACAGATACGCAGTATTTT.

This clone was seen more than once but under ten times. The chain recombines TRBV9 with TRBJ2-1; the match to TRBD2 covers 8 bases. This CDR3 region has 14 residues. Looked up from germline, CDR1 is SGDLS and CDR2 is YYNGEE. V shed 4 bases and J 6 bases; nucleotides not matched to a gene: 6. The CDR3, as DNA: TGTGCCAGCAGCTATAGCGGGACTAGCAATGAGCAGTTCTTC. This gives the protein CASSYSGTSNEQFF.

This clone was observed once. The gene calls are TRBV30 and TRBJ2-1; D might be TRBD1 (8 bases). The CDR3 spans 13 residues. The V and J ends lost 5 bases and 8 bases respectively, with 16 bases between them. Germline assignment: CDR1 GTSNPN and CDR2 SVGIG (reference sequence). The CDR3 here is CAWEKQGGDEQFF. CDR3 sequence (DNA): TGTGCCTGGGAGAAACAGGGGGGGGATGAGCAGTTCTTC. The full variable domain, in which reference TRBV30 and TRBJ2-1 provide the parts outside the CDR3, is SQTIHQWPATLVQPVGSPLSLECTVEGTSNPNLYWYRQAAGRGLQLLFYSVGIGQISSEVPQNLSASRPQDRQFILSSKKLLLSDSGFYLCAWEKQGGDEQFFGPGTRLTVL.

The chain employs TRBV10-3 and TRBJ1-1; D possibly corresponds to TRBD1 (5 bases). This CDR3 is built from 12 residues. The V gene lost 10 bases and the J gene lost 3 bases, with 12 bases spanning the gap. CDR1 ENHRY and CDR2 SYGVKD come from the germline V gene. In DNA, the CDR3 is TGTGCCACCCTTGGGGGGGACACTGAAGCTTTCTTT. Its translation is CATLGGDTEAFF.

V gene TRBV7-3 combines with J gene TRBJ2-1, with 9 bases identical to TRBD2. Germline-derived CDR1 and CDR2 are SGHTA and FQGTGA. V gave up 5 bases and J gave up 7 bases; unmatched junction bases: 21. The CDR3 is made up of 19 amino acids. CDR3 bases: TGTGCCAGCAGCCCGACCTCAAGTACGGGACTAGCCTACCGAAATGAGCAGTTCTTC. It specifies CASSPTSSTGLAYRNEQFF.

The chain links TRBV7-2 to TRBJ2-7; TRBD1 matches 9 bases. The CDR3 is 15 residues long. CDR1 and CDR2 (germline): SGHTA, FQGNSA. Trimming took 2 bases from V and 3 from J; bases not matched to a gene: 5. DNA of the CDR3: TGTGCCAGCAGCTTATTCGGGACAGGGCGCTACGAGCAGTACTTC. This codes for CASSLFGTGRYEQYF.

V is TRBV6-1 and J is TRBJ2-7; perhaps TRBD2 as D (5 bases). Germline lookup yields CDR1 MNHNS and CDR2 SASEGT. The CDR3 is made up of 13 amino acids. V was clipped by 5 bases and J by 3 bases, with 11 bases between them. As DNA, the CDR3 is TGTGCCAGCAGTTCCGGGGTTCGCTACGAGCAGTACTTC. This encodes CASSSGVRYEQYF.